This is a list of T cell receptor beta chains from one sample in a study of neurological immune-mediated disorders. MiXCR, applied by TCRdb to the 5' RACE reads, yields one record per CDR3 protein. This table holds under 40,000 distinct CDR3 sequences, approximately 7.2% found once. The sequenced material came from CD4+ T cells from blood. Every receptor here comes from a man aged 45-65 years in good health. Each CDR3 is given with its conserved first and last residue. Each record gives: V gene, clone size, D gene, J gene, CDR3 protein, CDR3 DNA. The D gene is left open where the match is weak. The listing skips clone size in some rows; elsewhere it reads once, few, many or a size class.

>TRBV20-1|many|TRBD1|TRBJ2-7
CSSTVGQGANEQYF
TGCAGTTCTACTGTGGGACAGGGGGCCAACGAGCAGTACTTC
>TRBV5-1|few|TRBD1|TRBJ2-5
CASSARQGTETQYF
TGCGCCAGCAGCGCCCGACAGGGAACGGAGACCCAGTACTTC
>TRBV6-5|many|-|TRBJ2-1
CASSHKQGGFNEQFF
TGTGCCAGCAGTCATAAACAGGGGGGGTTCAATGAGCAGTTCTTC
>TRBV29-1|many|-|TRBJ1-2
CSVEDLGGNGYTF
TGCAGCGTTGAAGATCTTGGCGGAAATGGCTACACCTTC
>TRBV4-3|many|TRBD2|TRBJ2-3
CASSQEAGGGDTQYF
TGCGCCAGCAGCCAAGAGGCGGGGGGGGGTGATACGCAGTATTTT
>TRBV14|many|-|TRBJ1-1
CASSQGREVEAFF
TGTGCCAGCAGCCAAGGTCGCGAGGTTGAAGCTTTCTTT
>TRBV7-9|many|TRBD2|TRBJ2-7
CASSPLAGGPYEQYF
TGTGCCAGCAGCCCGCTAGCGGGAGGACCCTACGAGCAGTACTTC
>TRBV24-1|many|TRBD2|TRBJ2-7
CATGSGIPPYEQYF
TGTGCCACAGGGAGCGGGATCCCCCCCTACGAGCAGTACTTC
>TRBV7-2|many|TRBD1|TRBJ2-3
CASSIDRVSDTQYF
TGTGCCAGCAGCATTGACAGGGTTTCAGATACGCAGTATTTT
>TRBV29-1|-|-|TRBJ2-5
CSVGTNSQETQYF
TGCAGCGTTGGGACTAACTCGCAAGAGACCCAGTACTTC
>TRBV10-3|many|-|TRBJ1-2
CAISGTQGSYGYTF
TGTGCCATCAGTGGAACCCAGGGGTCCTATGGCTACACCTTC
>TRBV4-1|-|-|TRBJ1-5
CASSPGTGRGNKPQHF
TGCGCCAGCAGCCCCGGTACTGGGAGGGGCAATAAGCCACAGCATTTT
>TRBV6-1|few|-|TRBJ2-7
CASSPPGRRAREYF
TGTGCCAGCAGCCCCCCAGGACGGCGGGCTAGGGAGTACTTC
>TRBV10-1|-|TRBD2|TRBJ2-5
CASSESGLAGGPVETQYF
TGCGCCAGCAGTGAGTCGGGACTAGCGGGAGGGCCGGTGGAGACCCAGTACTTC
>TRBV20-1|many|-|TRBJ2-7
CSASEDRSSYEQYF
TGCAGTGCTAGTGAGGACAGATCTTCCTACGAGCAGTACTTC
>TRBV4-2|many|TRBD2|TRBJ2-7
CASSQDVSGRAPLGEQYF
TGTGCCAGCAGCCAAGATGTTAGCGGGAGGGCCCCTCTGGGGGAGCAGTACTTC
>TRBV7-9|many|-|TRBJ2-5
CASSLAPAETQYF
TGTGCCAGCAGCTTAGCTCCCGCCGAGACCCAGTACTTC
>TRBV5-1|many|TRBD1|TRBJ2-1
CASSLGGQGSNEQFF
TGCGCCAGCAGCCTAGGGGGACAGGGTTCCAATGAGCAGTTCTTC
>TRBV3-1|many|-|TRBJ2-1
CASSPYGGRGSGYEQFF
TGTGCCAGCAGCCCGTACGGGGGTAGGGGGAGTGGGTATGAGCAGTTCTTC
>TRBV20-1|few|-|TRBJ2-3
CSAPPARGVSDTQYF
TGCAGTGCCCCCCCGGCGAGAGGGGTCTCAGATACGCAGTATTTT
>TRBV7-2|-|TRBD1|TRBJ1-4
CASSLVPGTGYGYVERLFF
TGTGCCAGCAGCTTGGTCCCTGGGACAGGGTACGGCTACGTAGAAAGACTGTTTTTT
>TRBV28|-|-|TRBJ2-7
CASMVHPDHYEQYF
TGTGCCAGCATGGTGCACCCTGACCACTACGAGCAGTACTTC
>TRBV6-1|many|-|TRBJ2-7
CASRFYEQYF
TGTGCCAGCAGATTCTACGAGCAGTACTTC
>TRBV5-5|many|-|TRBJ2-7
CASSGTGTTPGEQYF
TGTGCCAGCAGCGGAACCGGGACCACCCCGGGGGAGCAGTACTTC
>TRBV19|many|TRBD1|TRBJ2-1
CASSTQGAFYNEQFF
TGTGCCAGTAGTACACAGGGGGCATTCTACAATGAGCAGTTCTTC
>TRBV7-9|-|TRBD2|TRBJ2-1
CASNPLTSGIVNEQFF
TGTGCCAGCAACCCCCTGACTAGCGGGATTGTCAATGAGCAGTTCTTC
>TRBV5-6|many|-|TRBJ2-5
CASSFLRLQETQYF
TGTGCCAGCAGCTTTTTAAGATTGCAAGAGACCCAGTACTTC
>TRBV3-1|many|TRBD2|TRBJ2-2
CASSQGFLAGDTGELFF
TGTGCCAGCAGCCAAGGTTTCCTAGCGGGAGATACCGGGGAGCTGTTTTTT
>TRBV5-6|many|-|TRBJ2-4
CASSLDPETKNIQYF
TGTGCCAGCAGCTTGGATCCAGAAACCAAAAACATTCAGTACTTC
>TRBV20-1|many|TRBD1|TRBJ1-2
CSARGTGSSNYGYTF
TGCAGTGCTAGGGGGACAGGGTCGTCTAACTATGGCTACACCTTC
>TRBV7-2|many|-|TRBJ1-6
CASSLGLSSNSPLHF
TGTGCCAGCAGCTTAGGACTCAGTTCGAATTCACCCCTCCACTTT
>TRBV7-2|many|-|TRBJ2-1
CASSLDGPQFF
TGTGCCAGCAGCTTAGATGGCCCTCAGTTCTTC
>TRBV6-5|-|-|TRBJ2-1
CASSPGPQWGEQFF
TGTGCCAGCAGCCCGGGACCCCAATGGGGGGAGCAGTTCTTC
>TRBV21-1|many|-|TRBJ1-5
CASSKGRVRHQPQHF
TGTGCCAGCAGCAAAGGACGGGTAAGGCATCAGCCCCAGCATTTT
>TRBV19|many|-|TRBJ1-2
CASSPDSATFYGYTF
TGTGCCAGTAGTCCCGACAGCGCGACCTTCTATGGCTACACCTTC
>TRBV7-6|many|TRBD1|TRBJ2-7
CASSLASSGQGAYEQYF
TGTGCCAGCAGCTTAGCGTCGTCGGGACAGGGAGCCTACGAGCAGTACTTC
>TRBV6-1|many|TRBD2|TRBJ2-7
CASSWTGLAGSYEQYF
TGTGCCAGCAGTTGGACGGGCCTAGCGGGATCGTACGAGCAGTACTTC
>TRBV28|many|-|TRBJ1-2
CASRGVAVGYGYTF
TGTGCCAGCAGGGGAGTGGCAGTTGGGTATGGCTACACCTTC
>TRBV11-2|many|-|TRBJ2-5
CASSLMETQYF
TGTGCCAGCAGCTTAATGGAGACCCAGTACTTC
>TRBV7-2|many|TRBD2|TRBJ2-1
CASSLDSGAHNEQFF
TGTGCCAGCAGCTTAGATAGCGGGGCCCACAATGAGCAGTTCTTC
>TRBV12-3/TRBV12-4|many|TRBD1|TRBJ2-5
CASTPTGGLETQYF
TGTGCCAGCACACCGACAGGGGGCCTAGAGACCCAGTACTTC
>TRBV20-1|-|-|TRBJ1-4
CSARDQKGINEKLFF
TGCAGTGCTAGAGATCAAAAGGGCATCAATGAAAAACTGTTTTTT
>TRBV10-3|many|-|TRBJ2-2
CAISESKTGGELFF
TGTGCCATCAGTGAGTCAAAGACTGGCGGGGAGCTGTTTTTT
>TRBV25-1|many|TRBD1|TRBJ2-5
CASGYRTGQAETQYF
TGTGCCAGCGGTTATCGGACAGGGCAGGCAGAGACCCAGTACTTC
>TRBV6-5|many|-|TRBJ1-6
CASTAGTSSYNSPLHF
TGTGCCAGCACTGCCGGGACCTCCTCCTATAATTCACCCCTCCACTTT